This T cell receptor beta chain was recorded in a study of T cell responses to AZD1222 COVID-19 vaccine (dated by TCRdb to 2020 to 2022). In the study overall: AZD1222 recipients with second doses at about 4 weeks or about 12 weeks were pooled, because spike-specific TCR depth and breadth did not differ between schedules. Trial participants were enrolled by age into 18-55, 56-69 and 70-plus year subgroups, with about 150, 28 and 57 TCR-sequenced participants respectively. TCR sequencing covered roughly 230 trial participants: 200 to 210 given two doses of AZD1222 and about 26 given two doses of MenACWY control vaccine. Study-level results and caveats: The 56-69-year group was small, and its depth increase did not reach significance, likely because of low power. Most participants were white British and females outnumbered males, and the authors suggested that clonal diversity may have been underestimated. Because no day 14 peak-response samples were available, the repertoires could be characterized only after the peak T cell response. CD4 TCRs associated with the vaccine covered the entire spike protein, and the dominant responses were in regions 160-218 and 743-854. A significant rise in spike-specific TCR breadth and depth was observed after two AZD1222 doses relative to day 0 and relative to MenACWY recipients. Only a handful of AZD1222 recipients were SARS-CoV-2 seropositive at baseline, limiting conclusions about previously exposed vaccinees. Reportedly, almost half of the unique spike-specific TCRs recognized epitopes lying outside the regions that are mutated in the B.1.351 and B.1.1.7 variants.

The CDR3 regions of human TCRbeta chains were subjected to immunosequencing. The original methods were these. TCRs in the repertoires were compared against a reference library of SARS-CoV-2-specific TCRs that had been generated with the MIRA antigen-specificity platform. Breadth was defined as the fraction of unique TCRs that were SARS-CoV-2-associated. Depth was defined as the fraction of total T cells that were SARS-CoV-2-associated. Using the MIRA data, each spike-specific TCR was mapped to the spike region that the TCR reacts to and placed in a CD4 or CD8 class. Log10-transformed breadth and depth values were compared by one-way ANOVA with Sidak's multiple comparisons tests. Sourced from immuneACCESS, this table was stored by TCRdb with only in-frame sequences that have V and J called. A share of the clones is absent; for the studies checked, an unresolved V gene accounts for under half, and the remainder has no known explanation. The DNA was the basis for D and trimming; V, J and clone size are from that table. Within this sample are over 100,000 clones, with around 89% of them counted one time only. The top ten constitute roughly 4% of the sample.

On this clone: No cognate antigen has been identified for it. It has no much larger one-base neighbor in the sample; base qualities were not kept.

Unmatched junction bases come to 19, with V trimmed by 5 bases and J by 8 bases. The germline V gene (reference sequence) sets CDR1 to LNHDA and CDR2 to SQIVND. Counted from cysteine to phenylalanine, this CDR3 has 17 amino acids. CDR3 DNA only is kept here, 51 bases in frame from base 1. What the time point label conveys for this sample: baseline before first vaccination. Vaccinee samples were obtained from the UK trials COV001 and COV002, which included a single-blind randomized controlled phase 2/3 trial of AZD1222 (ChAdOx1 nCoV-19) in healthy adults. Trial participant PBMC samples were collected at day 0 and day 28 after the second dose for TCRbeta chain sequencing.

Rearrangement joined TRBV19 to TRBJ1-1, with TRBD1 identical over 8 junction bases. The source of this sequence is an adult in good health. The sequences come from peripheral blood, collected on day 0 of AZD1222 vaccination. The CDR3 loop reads CASSPDPGQVEPLEAFF. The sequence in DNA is TGTGCCAGTAGTCCCGACCCGGGACAGGTGGAACCGCTCGAAGCTTTCTTT.